This paragraph covers one TCR beta chain sequence. Authors' data handling: Estimates of nucleated cell counts were drawn from the amplification of reference gene primers. Clones were sequenced by immunoSEQ multiplex PCR, and TCRdb holds only the in-frame ones, with some missing. That table furnishes V, J and clone size, whereas the DNA furnished D and trimming. There are roughly 250,000 clones in the sample; around 90% occur only once, and under 0.95% lies in the top ten. This sample stems from a study of blood T cell repertoires in COVID-19. The overall study: Acute and convalescent COVID-19 samples came from the United States, Italy and Spain. From T cells, B-cell-depleted T cells, or PBMCs came the material, which was cDNA or gDNA.

After removal of 2 bases from V and 5 bases from J, the junction contained 5 bases not matched to a gene. The CDR3 extends over 15 amino acids. Germline V lookup: CDR1 SGDLS, CDR2 YYNGEE. The TCR sequence derives from a young woman with acute or convalescent COVID-19. Sample: peripheral blood. The chain couples TRBV9 to TRBJ2-5; TRBD2 agrees at 11 bases. In DNA, the CDR3 is TGTGCCAGCAGCGTTTCCGGGACTAGCGGTGAGACCCAGTACTTC. Translation gives CASSVSGTSGETQYF.